These 7 T cell receptor beta chains were all obtained from the same sample, sequenced in a study of T cell responses to AZD1222 COVID-19 vaccine. Profiled with immunoSEQ multiplex PCR; TCRdb holds only in-frame clones, not every one. This sample has fewer than 150,000 clones, with about nine tenths found just once. Here the sequenced sample was peripheral blood, taken on day 0 of AZD1222 vaccination. The source of these receptors is an adult in good health.

The chain joins TRBV6-5 to TRBJ2-1; 7 nucleotides agree with TRBD1. Germline CDR1 reads MNHEY; CDR2 reads SVGAGI. The CDR3 extends over 14 amino acids. The V segment lost 4 bases and the J segment 5 bases; nucleotides outside the gene matches: 5. This CDR3 reads CASSLTGYDNEQFF. For the CDR3, the DNA is TGTGCCAGCAGTTTGACAGGGTACGACAATGAGCAGTTCTTC.

The gene calls are TRBV2 and TRBJ2-5, with 13 bases that match TRBD2. The CDR3 covers 15 residues. The germline gives CDR1 SNHLY, CDR2 FYNNEI. The ends lost 7 bases at V and 1 base at J; junction bases unmatched: 3. For the CDR3, the DNA is TGTGCCAGCAAGACTAGCGGGGGGCCCCAAGAGACCCAGTACTTC. Encoded protein: CASKTSGGPQETQYF.

The chain has TRBV19 and TRBJ1-5, with unresolved D. Germline V gives CDR1 LNHDA, CDR2 SQIVND (reference sequence). Deletions cut 2 bases from V and 1 base from J, with 12 bases between. This CDR3 is built from 16 residues. The chain's CDR3 is CASSIKGLGSNQPQHF. The CDR3 nucleotides are TGTGCCAGTAGTATAAAAGGTCTTGGGAGCAATCAGCCCCAGCATTTT.

The CDR3: CSVTGTGWGIQYF. The DNA for the CDR3 is TGCAGCGTTACCGGGACAGGGTGGGGCATTCAGTACTTC. The rearrangement uses TRBV29-1 and TRBJ2-4; 9 bases map to TRBD1. There are 13 residues in the CDR3. The V gene end was trimmed by 5 bases and the J gene end by 9 bases; junction bases not matched to a gene: 8. Germline V gives CDR1 SQVTM, CDR2 ANQGSEA.

CDR3 residues: CASSLVGQGYSSGNTIYF. In DNA, the CDR3 is TGCGCCAGCAGCTTGGTAGGACAGGGGTATTCATCTGGAAACACCATATATTTT. The chain links TRBV5-1 to TRBJ1-3; 9 positions match TRBD1. The junction had 8 bases not matched to a gene; V was cut back by 0 bases and J by 1 base. There are 18 residues in the CDR3. CDR1 is SGHRS and CDR2 is YFSETQ in the germline V gene.

The J gene is TRBJ1-1, the V gene TRBV5-1; D remains ambiguous. V lost 3 bases to trimming and J lost 3 bases, with 12 bases between them. The CDR3 spans 14 residues. Looked up from germline, CDR1 is SGHRS and CDR2 is YFSETQ. The CDR3 sequence: CASSSMERDTEAFF. The CDR3 DNA follows: TGCGCCAGCAGCTCGATGGAACGGGACACTGAAGCTTTCTTT.

The V and J genes are TRBV7-3 and TRBJ2-5; no reliable D call. V lost 0 bases and J lost 4, with 9 bases in between. Germline V gene data show CDR1 as SGHTA and CDR2 as FQGTGA. The CDR3 has 14 residues. The CDR3 sequence is CASSLTLDRETQYF. DNA for the CDR3: TGTGCCAGCAGCTTAACGTTGGATAGAGAGACCCAGTACTTC.